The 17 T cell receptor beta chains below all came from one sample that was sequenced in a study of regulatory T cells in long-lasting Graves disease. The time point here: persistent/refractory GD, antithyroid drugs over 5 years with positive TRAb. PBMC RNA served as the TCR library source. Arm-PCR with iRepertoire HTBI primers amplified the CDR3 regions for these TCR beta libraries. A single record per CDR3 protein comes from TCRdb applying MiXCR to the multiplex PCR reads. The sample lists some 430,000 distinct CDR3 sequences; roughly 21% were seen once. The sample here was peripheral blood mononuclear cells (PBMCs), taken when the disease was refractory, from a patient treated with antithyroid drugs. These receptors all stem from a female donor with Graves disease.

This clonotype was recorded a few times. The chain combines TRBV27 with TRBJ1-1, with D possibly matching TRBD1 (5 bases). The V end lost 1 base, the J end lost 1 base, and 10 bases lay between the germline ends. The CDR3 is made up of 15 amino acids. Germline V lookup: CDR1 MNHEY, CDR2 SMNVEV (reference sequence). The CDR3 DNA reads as TGTGCCAGCAGTTTATGGGACCCTAGGAACACTGAAGCTTTCTTT. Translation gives CASSLWDPRNTEAFF.

CDR3 in amino acids: CASSTSDYSGNTIYF. CDR3 sequence (DNA): TGTGCCAGCAGTACGTCTGACTACTCTGGAAACACCATATATTTT. The chain employs TRBV28 and TRBJ1-3; D call uncertain. In germline, CDR1 is MDHEN, CDR2 SYDVKM. This CDR3 contains 15 residues. Trimming cost V 5 bases and J 0 bases, with 11 bases left between them.

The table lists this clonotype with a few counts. CDR3 residues: CSAPDTAGAQGPYEQYF. DNA for the CDR3: TGCAGTGCTCCCGACACCGCGGGGGCTCAAGGACCGTACGAGCAGTACTTC. The rearrangement joins TRBV20-1 to TRBJ2-7; TRBD2 is a possible D gene (7 bases). Trimming stripped 5 bases from V and 4 bases from J, with 27 bases between. This CDR3 has 17 amino acids. The germline V gene encodes CDR1 DFQATT and CDR2 SNEGSKA (reference sequence).

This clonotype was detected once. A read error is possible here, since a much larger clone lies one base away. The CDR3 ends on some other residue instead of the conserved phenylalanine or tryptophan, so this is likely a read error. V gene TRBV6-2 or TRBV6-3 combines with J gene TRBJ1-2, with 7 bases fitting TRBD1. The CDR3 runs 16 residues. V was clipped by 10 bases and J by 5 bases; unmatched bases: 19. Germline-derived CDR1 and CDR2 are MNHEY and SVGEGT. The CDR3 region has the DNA TGTGCCACCGGGCTGCACACGACAGGGTCCCCTTATGGCTACACCCTC. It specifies CATGLHTTGSPYGYTL.

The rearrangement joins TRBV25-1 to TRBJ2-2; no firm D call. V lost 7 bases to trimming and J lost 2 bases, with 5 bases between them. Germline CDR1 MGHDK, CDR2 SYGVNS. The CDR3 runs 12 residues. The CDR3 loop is CASMTNTGELFF. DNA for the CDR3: TGTGCCAGCATGACCAACACCGGGGAGCTGTTTTTT.

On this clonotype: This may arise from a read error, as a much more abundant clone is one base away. CDR3 sequence reads: CASKPGTGGVYEQYF. CDR3 bases: TGCGCCAGCAAACCTGGGACAGGGGGCGTCTACGAGCAGTACTTC. The rearrangement links TRBV5-1 to TRBJ2-7; 12 bases line up with TRBD1. Germline V gives CDR1 SGHRS, CDR2 YFSETQ. V lost 6 bases to trimming and J lost 3 bases; unmatched junction nucleotides: 7. This CDR3 contains 15 residues.

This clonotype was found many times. Here the CDR3 DNA reads TGCAGTGCTCCGGACAGGGCTGGCACTGAAGCTTTCTTT. Its protein is CSAPDRAGTEAFF. The gene calls are TRBV20-1 and TRBJ1-1, with 8 bases aligning to TRBD1. The CDR3 is made up of 13 amino acids. Per germline, CDR1 DFQATT and CDR2 SNEGSKA (reference sequence). V lost 5 bases, J lost 4 bases, and 6 bases stayed unmatched.

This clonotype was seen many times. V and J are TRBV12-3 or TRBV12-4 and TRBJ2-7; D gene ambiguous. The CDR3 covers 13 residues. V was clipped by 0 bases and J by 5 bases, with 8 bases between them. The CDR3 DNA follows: TGTGCCAGCAGTTTAGCACATGGCAACGAGCAGTACTTC. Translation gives CASSLAHGNEQYF.

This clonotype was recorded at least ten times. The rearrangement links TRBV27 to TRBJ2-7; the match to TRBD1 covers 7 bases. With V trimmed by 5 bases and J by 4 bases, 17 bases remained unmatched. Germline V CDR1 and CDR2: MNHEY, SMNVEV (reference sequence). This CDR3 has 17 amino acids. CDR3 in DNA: TGTGCCAGCAGTCCCGATAGCCCGACAGGGTGGGGTTACGAGCAGTACTTC. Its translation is CASSPDSPTGWGYEQYF.

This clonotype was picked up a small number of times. This CDR3 reads CASSYLGADIQYF. The CDR3 DNA reads as TGTGCCAGCAGTTACTTGGGGGCGGACATTCAGTACTTC. The V call is TRBV6-9, the J call TRBJ2-4; maybe TRBD1 (6 bases). Germline assignment: CDR1 MNHGY and CDR2 SVAAGI. The CDR3 loop spans 13 amino acids. V was pared by 3 bases and J by 8 bases, with 11 bases between.

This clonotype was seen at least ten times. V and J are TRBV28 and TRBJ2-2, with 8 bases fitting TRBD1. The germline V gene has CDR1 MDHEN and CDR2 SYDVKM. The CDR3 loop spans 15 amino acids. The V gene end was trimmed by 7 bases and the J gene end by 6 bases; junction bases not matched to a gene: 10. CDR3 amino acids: CASTSGGDPPGELFF. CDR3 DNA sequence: TGTGCCAGCACTTCAGGGGGCGACCCCCCCGGGGAGCTGTTTTTT.

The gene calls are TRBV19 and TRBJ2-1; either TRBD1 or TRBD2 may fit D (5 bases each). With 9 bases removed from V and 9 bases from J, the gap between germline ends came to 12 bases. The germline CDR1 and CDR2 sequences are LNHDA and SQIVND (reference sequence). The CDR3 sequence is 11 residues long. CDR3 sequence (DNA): TGTGCCAGCCTTGGTGGGGGTGAGCAGTTCTTC. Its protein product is CASLGGGEQFF. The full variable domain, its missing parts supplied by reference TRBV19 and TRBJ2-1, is DGGITQSPKYLFRKEGQNVTLSCEQNLNHDAMYWYRQDPGQGLRLIYYSQIVNDFQKGDIAEGYSVSREKKESFPLTVTSAQKNPTAFYLCASLGGGEQFFGPGTRLTVL.

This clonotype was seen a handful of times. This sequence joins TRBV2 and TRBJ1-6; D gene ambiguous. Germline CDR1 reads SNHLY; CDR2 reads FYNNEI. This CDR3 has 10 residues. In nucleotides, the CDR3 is TGTGCAGCCGGAGACTCACCCCTCCACTTT. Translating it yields CAAGDSPLHF.

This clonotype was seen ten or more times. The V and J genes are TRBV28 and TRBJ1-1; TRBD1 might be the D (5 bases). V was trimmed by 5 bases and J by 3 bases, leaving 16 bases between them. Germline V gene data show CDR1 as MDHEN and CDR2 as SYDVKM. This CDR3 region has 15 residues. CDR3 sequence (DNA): TGTGCCAGCAGTCCCCACCGGGACTTTGACACTGAAGCTTTCTTT. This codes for CASSPHRDFDTEAFF.

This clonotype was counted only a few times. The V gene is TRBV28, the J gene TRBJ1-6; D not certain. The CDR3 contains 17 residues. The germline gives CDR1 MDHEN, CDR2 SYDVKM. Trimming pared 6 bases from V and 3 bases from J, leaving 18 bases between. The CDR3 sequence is CASSPPLGDFYNSPLHF. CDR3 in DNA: TGTGCCAGCAGCCCGCCACTTGGGGATTTCTATAATTCACCCCTCCACTTT. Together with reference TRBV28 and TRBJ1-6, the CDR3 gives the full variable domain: DVKVTQSSRYLVKRTGEKVFLECVQDMDHENMFWYRQDPGLGLRLIYFSYDVKMKEKGDIPEGYSVSREKKERFSLILESASTNQTSMYLCASSPPLGDFYNSPLHFGNGTRLTVT.

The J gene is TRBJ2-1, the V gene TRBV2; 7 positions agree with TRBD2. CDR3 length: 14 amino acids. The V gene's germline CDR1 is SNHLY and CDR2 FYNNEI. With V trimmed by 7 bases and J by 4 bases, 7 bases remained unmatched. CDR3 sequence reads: CASKGGSPYNEQFF. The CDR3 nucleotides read TGTGCCAGCAAAGGCGGGAGTCCTTACAATGAGCAGTTCTTC.

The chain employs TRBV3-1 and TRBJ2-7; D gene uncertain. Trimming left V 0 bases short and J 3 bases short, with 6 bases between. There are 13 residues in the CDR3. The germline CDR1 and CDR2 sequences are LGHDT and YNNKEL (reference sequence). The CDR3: CASSQDRFYEQYF. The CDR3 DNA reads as TGTGCCAGCAGCCAAGACAGGTTCTACGAGCAGTACTTC.